These 3 T cell receptor beta chains share one sample of origin, sequenced in a study of post-analysis software for immune sequencing data. Study conclusions and caveats: With TRBV5-6, TRBV5-1 and TRBV20-1 included, five TRBV segments were more frequent in patients than in controls.

Their cognate antigens are unknown. Tagging with unique molecular identifiers was a feature of the TCR beta cDNA libraries. TCRdb reprocessed the PCR reads via MiXCR and lists one record per CDR3 protein. This sample has roughly 800,000 distinct CDR3 sequences, with 40% to 55% found just once. The sample comprised blood. These receptors originate from a girl between 5 and 17 years old with multiple sclerosis.

V usage is TRBV6-1 and J usage is TRBJ2-7; TRBD1 or TRBD2 may be the D gene (5 bases each). The V and J ends lost 0 bases and 4 bases respectively, with 16 bases between them. This CDR3 contains 16 residues. Germline assignment: CDR1 MNHNS and CDR2 SASEGT. CDR3: CASSEAVGELGYEQYF. The CDR3 DNA is TGTGCCAGCAGTGAAGCTGTAGGGGAGCTCGGGTACGAGCAGTACTTC.

This chain uses TRBV20-1 with TRBJ2-1; tentatively, D is TRBD1 (5 bases). The CDR3 contains 14 residues. V lost 2 bases and J lost 4, with 12 bases in between. Germline V CDR1 and CDR2: DFQATT, SNEGSKA (reference sequence). CDR3 amino acids: CSARMDTRYNEQFF. The CDR3 DNA sequence: TGCAGTGCTAGAATGGACACCCGATACAATGAGCAGTTCTTC.

The chain employs TRBV20-1 and TRBJ2-1, with 8 bases aligning to TRBD2. V shed 6 bases and J 1 base; nucleotides not matched to a gene: 8. The CDR3 has 15 amino acids. Germline assignment: CDR1 DFQATT and CDR2 SNEGSKA (reference sequence). This CDR3 is CSATTGLVSYNEQFF. DNA of the CDR3: TGCAGTGCCACGACGGGACTAGTATCCTACAATGAGCAGTTCTTC.